This TCR beta chain stems from a study of response to subunit inactivated influenza vaccine. The V end lost 1 base, the J end lost 0 bases, and 10 bases lay between the germline ends. Germline V gene lookup returns CDR1 DFQATT and CDR2 SNEGSKA (reference sequence). The CDR3 has 14 amino acids. A single record per CDR3 protein comes from TCRdb applying MiXCR to the RT-PCR reads. This sample has roughly 650,000 distinct CDR3 sequences; about 14% occur once, and the top ten carry roughly 7.2%. Study findings and constraints: A suggestion made by the authors is that each seasonal influenza vaccination recruits few new T cells.

This clonotype occurred many times. Its antigen is still unknown. The source is a man aged 45-65 years who received an inactivated influenza vaccine. This chain uses TRBV20-1 with TRBJ2-7; perhaps TRBD2 as D (6 bases). The sequenced sample was PBMCs from blood, obtained 14 to 15 days before vaccination. The CDR3 here is CSARVAGTSYEQYF. CDR3 sequence (DNA): TGCAGTGCTAGAGTTGCGGGGACCTCCTACGAGCAGTACTTC.